This TCR beta chain was observed in a study of cytomegalovirus exposure and HLA in healthy donors. The study, taken as a whole, reports: A later analysis showed TCR association rates differing by HLA locus, peaking at DRB1 and lowest at HLA-C. A cluster of highly shared sequence variants was likely a sequencing artifact. TCR beta chains numbering under 200 were designated cytomegalovirus-associated.

PCR primers comprised 60 Vbeta and 13 Jbeta primers. TCRdb's table, derived via immunoSEQ multiplex PCR, lists solely in-frame clones and lacks some. The sample gives approximately 88,000 clones, 60% to 85% of which show up once; approximately 5.6% is in the top ten. With regard to this clone: Its target is unknown.

The germline V gene has CDR1 WNHNN and CDR2 SYGVQD (reference sequence). This CDR3 is built from 15 residues. Trimming took 0 bases from V and 4 from J, leaving 9 bases between them. The origin of this receptor is a man younger than 30 in good health and CMV-seropositive. Sequencing was performed on PBMCs. The chain links TRBV10-1 to TRBJ1-4; possibly TRBD1 for D (5 bases). The CDR3 sequence is CASSESGGNNEKLFF. CDR3 coding DNA: TGCGCCAGCAGTGAGTCGGGGGGGAATAATGAAAAACTGTTTTTT.